This passage covers 25 T cell receptor beta chains from one sample sequenced in a study of control samples from healthy donors and cancer patients. Method: immunoSEQ multiplex PCR; TCRdb's copy keeps in-frame clones and lacks some. The table includes about 130,000 clones, approximately 90% detected once. The source material was blood. Source of these receptors: a man between 50 and 59 years old in good health.

The CDR3 DNA follows: TGTGCCAGCAGTCCTCTGGACCCAAGCCATCAGCCCCAGCATTTT. Encoded protein: CASSPLDPSHQPQHF. The chain couples TRBV5-5 to TRBJ1-5, with no clear D. With 5 bases removed from V and 5 bases from J, the gap between germline ends came to 17 bases. CDR1 and CDR2 from the germline V gene are SGHKS and YYEKEE (reference sequence). The CDR3 runs to 15 residues.

CDR3 region: CASSFTSGRHSYNEQFF. As DNA, the CDR3 is TGTGCCAGCAGTTTCACCAGCGGGAGGCATTCCTACAATGAGCAGTTCTTC. The J gene is TRBJ2-1, the V gene TRBV27; 9 bases map to TRBD2. V gave up 3 bases and J gave up 1 base; unmatched junction bases: 7. The germline gives CDR1 MNHEY, CDR2 SMNVEV (reference sequence). This CDR3 is built from 17 residues.

This clone came up a few times. V gene TRBV5-4 combines with J gene TRBJ2-7; D unresolved. CDR3 length equals 14 residues. Trimming stripped 4 bases from V and 0 bases from J, with 11 bases between. CDR1 and CDR2 from the germline V gene are SGHNT and YYREEE (reference sequence). The DNA for the CDR3 is TGTGCCAGCAGCCCGACCAGGAGCTCCTACGAGCAGTACTTC. Translated: CASSPTRSSYEQYF.

The chain links TRBV5-1 to TRBJ1-3; TRBD1 aligns across 7 bases. The V and J ends lost 2 bases and 1 base, in that order; junction bases with no gene match: 9. This CDR3 spans 17 amino acids. The V gene's germline CDR1 is SGHRS and CDR2 YFSETQ. This CDR3 reads CASSFGTLQGSGNTIYF. DNA of the CDR3: TGCGCCAGCAGCTTCGGGACACTACAGGGGTCTGGAAACACCATATATTTT.

This chain joins TRBV5-6 and TRBJ1-1; 7 nucleotides agree with TRBD1. Germline CDR1 reads SGHDT; CDR2 reads YYEEEE. V was pared by 4 bases and J by 1 base, with 10 bases of the junction left unmatched. This CDR3 contains 16 residues. The DNA for the CDR3 is TGTGCCAGCAGCCATATGTCCGGGACAGCGAACACTGAAGCTTTCTTT. It codes for CASSHMSGTANTEAFF. Full variable domain (rest looked up from reference TRBV5-6 and TRBJ1-1): DAGVTQSPTHLIKTRGQQVTLRCSPKSGHDTVSWYQQALGQGPQFIFQYYEEEERQRGNFPDRFSGHQFPNYSSELNVNALLLGDSALYLCASSHMSGTANTEAFFGQGTRLTVV.

This chain links TRBV18 with TRBJ2-3, with D unclear. Per the germline V gene, CDR1 is KGHSH and CDR2 is LQKENI. The CDR3 runs to 13 residues. V was trimmed by 0 bases and J by 3 bases, leaving 4 bases between them. CDR3 sequence reads: CASSPPVTDTQYF. Here the CDR3 DNA reads TGTGCCAGCTCACCACCGGTAACAGATACGCAGTATTTT. The complete variable domain, with remaining parts taken from reference TRBV18 and TRBJ2-3, reads NAGVMQNPRHLVRRRGQEARLRCSPMKGHSHVYWYRQLPEEGLKFMVYLQKENIIDESGMPKERFSAEFPKEGPSILRIQQVVRGDSAAYFCASSPPVTDTQYFGPGTRLTVL.

A few counts support this clone. The rearrangement joins TRBV15 to TRBJ1-2; 7 nucleotides align to TRBD1. CDR1 and CDR2 from the germline V gene are LNHNV and YYDKDF (reference sequence). V was clipped by 0 bases and J by 2 bases; unmatched bases: 9. The CDR3 runs to 17 residues. The CDR3 is CATSRDLAAGGNYGYTF. CDR3 sequence (DNA): TGTGCCACCAGCAGAGATCTAGCGGCAGGGGGGAACTATGGCTACACCTTC.

The chain is built from TRBV6-4 and TRBJ2-1; possible D gene TRBD2, 6 bases. Germline V lookup: CDR1 MRHNA, CDR2 SNTAGT. The V end lost 4 bases, the J end lost 2 bases, and 6 bases lay between the germline ends. This CDR3 is built from 13 residues. In DNA form, the CDR3 reads TGTGCCAGCAGTGCGGGGGCCTACAATGAGCAGTTCTTC. It specifies CASSAGAYNEQFF.

This chain uses TRBV11-2 with TRBJ2-1; TRBD2 aligns across 11 bases. The CDR3 has 15 amino acids. Germline lookup yields CDR1 SGHAT and CDR2 FQNNGV. V was pared by 5 bases and J by 5 bases, with 5 bases of the junction left unmatched. The CDR3 DNA follows: TGTGCCAGCAGCCCCCGACTAGCGGGGAACAATGAGCAGTTCTTC. Translating gives CASSPRLAGNNEQFF.

The chain recombines TRBV19 with TRBJ2-1; D not resolved. The length of the CDR3 is 13 residues. The V end lost 4 bases, the J end lost 5 bases, and 9 bases lay between the germline ends. Per germline, CDR1 LNHDA and CDR2 SQIVND (reference sequence). CDR3 in amino acids: CASSTNWDNEQFF. In nucleotides, the CDR3 is TGTGCCAGTAGTACAAATTGGGACAATGAGCAGTTCTTC.

The genes are TRBV6-5 and TRBJ2-7, with D possibly being TRBD1 (5 bases). The V end was cut by 2 bases, the J end by 3 bases, with 17 bases between. Germline V gene lookup returns CDR1 MNHEY and CDR2 SVGAGI. The length of the CDR3 is 16 residues. CDR3 sequence (DNA): TGTGCCAGCAGTTACGGACCAGGGCTAGGTGTCTACGAGCAGTACTTC. This translates into CASSYGPGLGVYEQYF.

The J gene is TRBJ2-3, the V gene TRBV28, with 7 bases aligning to TRBD2. The CDR3 spans 15 residues. Germline loops: CDR1 MDHEN, CDR2 SYDVKM. V lost 9 bases to trimming and J lost 3 bases; unmatched junction nucleotides: 12. This CDR3 reads CASRGTGGGTDTQYF. In nucleotides, the CDR3 is TGTGCCAGTCGAGGGACTGGGGGGGGGACAGATACGCAGTATTTT.

This chain connects TRBV7-3 to TRBJ2-2; 10 positions match TRBD1. The V gene's germline CDR1 is SGHTA and CDR2 FQGTGA. Trimming removed 9 bases from V and 4 bases from J; junction bases left unmatched: 8. The CDR3 runs to 15 residues. The CDR3 coding sequence is TGTGCCAGTCGACAGGGGGCAGGAGTCACCGGGGAGCTGTTTTTT. Its protein product is CASRQGAGVTGELFF.

The chain carries TRBV10-3 and TRBJ2-3; possible D gene TRBD2, 6 bases. This CDR3 is 13 amino acids long. The V end lost 8 bases, the J end lost 1 base, and 10 bases lay between the germline ends. Germline V CDR1 and CDR2: ENHRY, SYGVKD. CDR3 residues: CAIGPSGTDTQYF. The DNA for the CDR3 is TGTGCCATCGGGCCTAGCGGCACAGATACGCAGTATTTT.

The V call is TRBV3-1 (or the pseudogene TRBV3-2), the J call TRBJ2-1, with 9 positions matching TRBD2. Losses at the gene ends were 4 bases for V and 8 bases for J; bases not matched to a gene: 9. The CDR3 extends over 15 amino acids. The germline V gene has CDR1 LGHDT and CDR2 YNNKEL (reference sequence). Here the CDR3 DNA reads TGTGCCAGCAGCCCCCGGACTAGCGTGGCCCATGAGCAGTTCTTC. The encoded protein is CASSPRTSVAHEQFF.

This chain joins TRBV12-3 or TRBV12-4 and TRBJ1-1; perhaps TRBD1 as D (5 bases). This CDR3 is built from 11 residues. V dropped 5 bases and J dropped 13 bases, with 14 bases sitting between them. In DNA, the CDR3 is TGTGCCAGCAGTCTCTCAGGGATTGGTTTCTTT. Translating gives CASSLSGIGFF.

V gene TRBV6-2 or TRBV6-3 combines with J gene TRBJ2-5, with D possibly TRBD2 on 6 matching bases. Looked up from germline, CDR1 is MNHEY and CDR2 is SVGEGT. The CDR3 is 16 amino acids. The V end lost 2 bases, the J end lost 3 bases, and 16 bases lay between the germline ends. The chain's CDR3 is CASSYGQGGKEETQYF. CDR3 coding DNA: TGTGCCAGCAGTTACGGGCAGGGCGGGAAAGAAGAGACCCAGTACTTC.

The chain recombines TRBV3-1 (or the pseudogene TRBV3-2) with TRBJ2-7; 11 positions agree with TRBD2. CDR3 length: 16 residues. Losses at the gene ends were 4 bases for V and 6 bases for J; bases not matched to a gene: 11. Germline V gene data show CDR1 as LGHDT and CDR2 as YNNKEL (reference sequence). CDR3 coding DNA: TGTGCCAGCAGCCTCAGACGTAGCGGGGGGGCTAGCGAGCAGTACTTC. It is translated as CASSLRRSGGASEQYF.

The chain recombines TRBV7-8 with TRBJ1-1; D perhaps matches TRBD1 (6 bases). This CDR3 has 15 residues. Germline V CDR1 and CDR2: SGHVS, FQNEAQ. V was cut by 1 base and J by 6 bases, with 15 bases left in between. CDR3 nucleotides: TGTGCCAGCAGCTTAGAGGGGACACTGGTAGCTGAAGCTTTCTTT. Translated: CASSLEGTLVAEAFF.

The rearrangement uses TRBV4-1 and TRBJ1-1; D not resolved. Per the germline V gene, CDR1 is MGHRA and CDR2 is YSYEKL. V shed 0 bases and J shed 8 bases, with 13 bases lying between them. The CDR3 loop spans 14 amino acids. CDR3 in DNA: TGCGCCAGCAGCCAAGACAACTTGGCAGCGGAAGCTTTCTTT. Amino acid sequence: CASSQDNLAAEAFF.

The chain joins TRBV30 to TRBJ1-3; D is possibly TRBD1 (6 bases). The CDR3 consists of 15 residues. Germline CDR1 reads GTSNPN; CDR2 reads SVGIG (reference sequence). The V and J ends lost 2 bases and 4 bases respectively, with 15 bases between them. The CDR3: CAWSTGTSRGNTIYF. The DNA of the CDR3 is TGTGCCTGGAGTACAGGGACGTCGCGAGGAAACACCATATATTTT. Full variable domain (rest looked up from reference TRBV30 and TRBJ1-3): SQTIHQWPATLVQPVGSPLSLECTVEGTSNPNLYWYRQAAGRGLQLLFYSVGIGQISSEVPQNLSASRPQDRQFILSSKKLLLSDSGFYLCAWSTGTSRGNTIYFGEGSWLTVV.

This clone showed up just once. The chain uses TRBV15 and TRBJ2-1; D is perhaps TRBD2 (5 bases). Germline lookup yields CDR1 LNHNV and CDR2 YYDKDF (reference sequence). CDR3 length: 16 residues. V was shortened by 0 bases and J by 8 bases, with 17 bases between the two germline ends. The CDR3 spells CATSRDRGGFGDEQFF. The CDR3 DNA is TGTGCCACCAGCAGAGATCGGGGTGGATTTGGCGATGAGCAGTTCTTC.

The chain has TRBV6-1 and TRBJ2-5, with D possibly being TRBD2 (6 bases). Germline V gene lookup returns CDR1 MNHNS and CDR2 SASEGT. This CDR3 has 16 amino acids. The V end was cut by 1 base, the J end by 3 bases, with 15 bases between. DNA for the CDR3: TGTGCCAGCAGTGAAGGGATCAGGAGGGGTGAAGAGACCCAGTACTTC. It codes for CASSEGIRRGEETQYF.

This clone appeared once. The V call is TRBV9, the J call TRBJ2-7; 7 bases agree with TRBD1. Germline loops: CDR1 SGDLS, CDR2 YYNGEE. This CDR3 contains 15 residues. J lost 3 bases, V lost 0 bases, and 6 bases had no gene match. The CDR3 DNA reads as TGTGCCAGCAGCGTAGGTGCAGGGGGAAACTACGAGCAGTACTTC. Translating it yields CASSVGAGGNYEQYF.

This clone has a single count. The chain links TRBV20-1 to TRBJ2-7, with D perhaps TRBD2 (6 bases). The CDR3 length is 14 residues. Germline V gives CDR1 DFQATT, CDR2 SNEGSKA (reference sequence). Trimming removed 3 bases at V and 0 bases at J, with 12 bases between. CDR3 bases: TGCAGTGCTAGTGGAGGGGCGGCCTCCTACGAGCAGTACTTC. This encodes CSASGGAASYEQYF.